A selection of T cell receptor beta chains follows, all from one sample in a study of patients and donors after allogeneic stem cell transplantation. TCRdb redid the calling of the RT-PCR reads with MiXCR, one entry per CDR3 protein. The sample holds about 960,000 distinct CDR3 sequences, about 20% seen once. What was sequenced was blood, either unsorted or a sorted T cell fraction (not recorded which). The receptors here all came from a human donor who was either an allogeneic HSCT recipient or a stem cell or donor lymphocyte infusion donor (not recorded which). It is not recorded whose cells these are; they may come from a transplant donor. Each CDR3 is given with its conserved first and last residue. Fields, in order: D gene, clone size, V gene, J gene, CDR3 DNA, CDR3 protein. A D gene is named only where the DNA matches it firmly. Clone size is stated in some rows and not others, as once, few, many or a class when expanded.

TRBD2	few	TRBV11-2	TRBJ2-2	TGTGCCAGCAGCAGGGGACTAGCGGGGGCCTTGAACACCGGGGAGCTGTTTTTT	CASSRGLAGALNTGELFF
TRBD2	NA	TRBV20-1	TRBJ2-7	TGCAGTGCCGGGACTAGCGTCTACGAGCAGTACTTC	CSAGTSVYEQYF
TRBD2	few	TRBV20-1	TRBJ2-3	TGCAGTGCTAGGGGGGAGGGCAGACGCCGCACAGATACGCAGTATTTT	CSARGEGRRRTDTQYF
TRBD2	NA	TRBV27	TRBJ2-1	TGTGCCAGCAGTCCTCCCCGACTAGCGGGGTCCTACAATGAGCAGTTCTTC	CASSPPRLAGSYNEQFF
TRBD2	NA	TRBV2	TRBJ2-5	TGTGCCAGCAGTGAAAGCGGGGCAAGGTTAGAGACCCAGTACTTC	CASSESGARLETQYF
NA	NA	TRBV30	TRBJ1-1	TGTGCCTGGATAGGCAGGGTGCGTTCCACTGAAGCTTTCTTT	CAWIGRVRSTEAFF
TRBD1	NA	TRBV12-3/TRBV12-4	TRBJ1-1	TGTGCCAGCAGTTTAGCCCCCGGGACAGGGAGAGCTTTCTTT	CASSLAPGTGRAFF
NA	NA	TRBV7-8	TRBJ2-7	TGTGCCAGCAGCCCCCCTTCAACCTACGAGCAGTACTTC	CASSPPSTYEQYF
NA	few	TRBV12-3/TRBV12-4	TRBJ1-2	TGTGCCAGCAGCCCGACCAAAATCGGGGGAGAGGGCTACACCTTC	CASSPTKIGGEGYTF
NA	few	TRBV10-3	TRBJ2-7	TGTGCCATCAGTGAACGTTACGAGCAGTACTTC	CAISERYEQYF
NA	NA	TRBV9	TRBJ2-1	TGTGCCAGCAGCGTAGTCAACGGCGAGCAGTTCTTC	CASSVVNGEQFF
TRBD1	NA	TRBV5-1	TRBJ1-4	TGCGCCAGCAGCGAGGTGGGACAGGCTAATGAAAAACTGTTTTTT	CASSEVGQANEKLFF
TRBD1	few	TRBV20-1	TRBJ2-7	TGCAGTGCTAGAGGGCCGGACAGGGGTTACGAGCAGTACTTC	CSARGPDRGYEQYF
NA	many	TRBV11-1	TRBJ2-7	TGTGCCAGCAGCCCAGCGGACTACGAGCAGTACTTC	CASSPADYEQYF
NA	NA	TRBV12-3/TRBV12-4	TRBJ2-5	TGTGCCAGCCCCCGTTATCGGGGGATAGGGCAAGAGACCCAGTACTTC	CASPRYRGIGQETQYF
TRBD2	few	TRBV27	TRBJ2-3	TGTGCCAGCAGTGCGTATAGCGGGAGCACAGATACGCAGTATTTT	CASSAYSGSTDTQYF
TRBD1	few	TRBV2	TRBJ1-2	TGTGCCTTCGGACAGGGGGCCAACTATGGCTACACCTTC	CAFGQGANYGYTF